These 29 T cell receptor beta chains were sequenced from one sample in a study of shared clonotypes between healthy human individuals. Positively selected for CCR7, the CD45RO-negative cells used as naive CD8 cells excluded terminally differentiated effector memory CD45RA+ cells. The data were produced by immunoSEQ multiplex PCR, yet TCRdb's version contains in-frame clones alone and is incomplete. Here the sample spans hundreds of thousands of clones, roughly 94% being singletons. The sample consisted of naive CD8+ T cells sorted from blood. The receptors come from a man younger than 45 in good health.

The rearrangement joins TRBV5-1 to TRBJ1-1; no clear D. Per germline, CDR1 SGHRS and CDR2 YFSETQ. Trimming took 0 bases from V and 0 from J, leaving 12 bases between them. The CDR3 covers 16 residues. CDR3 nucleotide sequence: TGCGCCAGCAGCTTGGTTGGGAGTTGGATGAACACTGAAGCTTTCTTT. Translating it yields CASSLVGSWMNTEAFF.

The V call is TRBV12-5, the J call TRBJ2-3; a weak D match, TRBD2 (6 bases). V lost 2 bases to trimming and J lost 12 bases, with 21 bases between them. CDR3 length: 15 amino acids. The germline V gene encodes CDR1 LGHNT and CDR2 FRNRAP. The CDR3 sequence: CASGLPGLWPRKQYF. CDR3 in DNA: TGTGCTAGTGGTTTGCCGGGACTGTGGCCGCGGAAACAGTATTTT.

CDR3 region: CASSLHGDSYEQYF. In DNA, the CDR3 is TGTGCCAGCAGCTTACACGGGGATTCTTACGAGCAGTACTTC. The V call is TRBV11-2, the J call TRBJ2-7; D possibly corresponds to TRBD2 (5 bases). The CDR3 consists of 14 residues. The germline V gene has CDR1 SGHAT and CDR2 FQNNGV. Trimming removed 2 bases at V and 4 bases at J, with 12 bases between.

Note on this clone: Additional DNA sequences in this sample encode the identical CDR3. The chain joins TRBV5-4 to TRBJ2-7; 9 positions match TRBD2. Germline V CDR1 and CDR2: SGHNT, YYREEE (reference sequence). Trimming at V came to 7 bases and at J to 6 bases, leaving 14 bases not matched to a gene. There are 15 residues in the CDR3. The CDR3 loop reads CASQSLGGREGEQYF. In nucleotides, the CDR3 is TGTGCCAGCCAAAGCCTAGGCGGGAGGGAGGGCGAGCAGTACTTC.

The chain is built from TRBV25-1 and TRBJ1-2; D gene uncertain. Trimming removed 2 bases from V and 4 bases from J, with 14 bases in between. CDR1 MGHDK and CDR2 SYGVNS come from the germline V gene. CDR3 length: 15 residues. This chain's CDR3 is CASSEGSGSAYGYTF. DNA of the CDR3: TGTGCCAGCAGTGAAGGTTCGGGCTCCGCCTATGGCTACACCTTC.

CDR3 nucleotides: TGTGCCAGTACCAAAGCGGGAGTCCACTCCGAGCAGTACTTC. Amino acids: CASTKAGVHSEQYF. The chain links TRBV19 to TRBJ2-7; TRBD2 agrees at 8 bases. Per the germline V gene, CDR1 is LNHDA and CDR2 is SQIVND (reference sequence). V gave up 7 bases and J gave up 6 bases; unmatched junction bases: 11. The CDR3 has 14 amino acids.

The CDR3 coding sequence is TGCGCCAGCAGCTTTACTCCCTCCTACGAGCAGTACTTC. It is translated as CASSFTPSYEQYF. The V call is TRBV5-1, the J call TRBJ2-7, with D uncertain. Trimming removed 2 bases at V and 0 bases at J, with 6 bases between. Germline CDR1 reads SGHRS; CDR2 reads YFSETQ. This CDR3 comprises 13 residues.

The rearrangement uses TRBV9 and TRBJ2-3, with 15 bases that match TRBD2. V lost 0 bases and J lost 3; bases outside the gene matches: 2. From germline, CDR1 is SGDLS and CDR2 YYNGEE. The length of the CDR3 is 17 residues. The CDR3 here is CASSVVGLAGGTDTQYF. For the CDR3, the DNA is TGTGCCAGCAGCGTAGTGGGACTAGCGGGAGGAACAGATACGCAGTATTTT.

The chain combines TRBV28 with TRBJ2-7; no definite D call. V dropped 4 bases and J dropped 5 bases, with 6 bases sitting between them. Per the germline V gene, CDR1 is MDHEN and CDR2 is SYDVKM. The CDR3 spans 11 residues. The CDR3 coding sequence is TGTGCCAGCAGTTCGCCAGACGAGCAGTACTTC. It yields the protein CASSSPDEQYF.

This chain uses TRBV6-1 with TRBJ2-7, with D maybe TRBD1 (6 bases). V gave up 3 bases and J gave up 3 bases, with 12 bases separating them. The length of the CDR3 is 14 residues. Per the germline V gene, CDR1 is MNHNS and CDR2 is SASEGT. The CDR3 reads CASSEETGVYEQYF. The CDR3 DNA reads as TGTGCCAGCAGTGAGGAGACAGGCGTCTACGAGCAGTACTTC.

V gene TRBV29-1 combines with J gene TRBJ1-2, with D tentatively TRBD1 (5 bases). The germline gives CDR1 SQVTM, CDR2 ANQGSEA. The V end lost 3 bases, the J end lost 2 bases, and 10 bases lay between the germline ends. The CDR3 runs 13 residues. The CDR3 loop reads CSVEDKENYGYTF. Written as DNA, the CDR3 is TGCAGCGTTGAGGACAAGGAGAACTATGGCTACACCTTC.

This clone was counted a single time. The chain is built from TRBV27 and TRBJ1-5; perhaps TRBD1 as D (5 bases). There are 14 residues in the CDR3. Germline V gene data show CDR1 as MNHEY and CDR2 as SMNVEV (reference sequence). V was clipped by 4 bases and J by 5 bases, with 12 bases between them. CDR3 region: CASSSTGTYQPQHF. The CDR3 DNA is TGTGCCAGCAGTTCCACAGGTACCTATCAGCCCCAGCATTTT.

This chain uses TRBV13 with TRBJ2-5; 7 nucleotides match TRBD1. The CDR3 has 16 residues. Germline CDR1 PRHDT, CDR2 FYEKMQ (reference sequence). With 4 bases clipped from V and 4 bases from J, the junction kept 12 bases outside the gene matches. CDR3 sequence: CASSSNGRGQLETQYF. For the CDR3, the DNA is TGTGCCAGCAGCTCCAATGGTCGGGGACAGTTAGAGACCCAGTACTTC.

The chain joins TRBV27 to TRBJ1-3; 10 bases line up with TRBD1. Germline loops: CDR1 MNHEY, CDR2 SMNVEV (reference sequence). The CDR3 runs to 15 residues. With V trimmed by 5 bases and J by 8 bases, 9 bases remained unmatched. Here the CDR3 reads CASSARDRGADTIYF. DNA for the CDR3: TGTGCCAGCAGTGCAAGGGACAGGGGTGCGGACACCATATATTTT.

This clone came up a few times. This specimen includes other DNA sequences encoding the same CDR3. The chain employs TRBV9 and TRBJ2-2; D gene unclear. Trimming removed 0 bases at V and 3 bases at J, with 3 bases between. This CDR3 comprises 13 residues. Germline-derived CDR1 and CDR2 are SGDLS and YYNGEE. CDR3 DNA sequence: TGTGCCAGCAGCGTAGGGGACACCGGGGAGCTGTTTTTT. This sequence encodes CASSVGDTGELFF.

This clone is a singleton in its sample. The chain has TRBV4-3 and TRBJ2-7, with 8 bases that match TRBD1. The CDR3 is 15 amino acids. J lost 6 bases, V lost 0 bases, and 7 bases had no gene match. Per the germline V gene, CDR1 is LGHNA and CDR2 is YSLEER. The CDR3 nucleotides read TGCGCCAGCAGCCAAGACAGGTCAGGGGGCAGCGAGCAGTACTTC. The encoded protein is CASSQDRSGGSEQYF.

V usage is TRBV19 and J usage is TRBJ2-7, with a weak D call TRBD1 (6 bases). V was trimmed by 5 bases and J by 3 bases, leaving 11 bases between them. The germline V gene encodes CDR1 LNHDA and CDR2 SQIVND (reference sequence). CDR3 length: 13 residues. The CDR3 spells CASSSKTGYEQYF. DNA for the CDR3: TGTGCCAGTAGTTCAAAGACAGGCTACGAGCAGTACTTC.

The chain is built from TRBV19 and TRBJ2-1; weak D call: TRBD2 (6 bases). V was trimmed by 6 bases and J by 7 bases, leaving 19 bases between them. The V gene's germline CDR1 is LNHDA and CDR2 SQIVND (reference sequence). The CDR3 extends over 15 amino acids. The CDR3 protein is CASSRAEGGTNEQFF. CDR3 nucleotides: TGTGCCAGTAGCCGGGCGGAAGGAGGGACGAATGAGCAGTTCTTC. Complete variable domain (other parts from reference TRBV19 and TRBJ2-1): DGGITQSPKYLFRKEGQNVTLSCEQNLNHDAMYWYRQDPGQGLRLIYYSQIVNDFQKGDIAEGYSVSREKKESFPLTVTSAQKNPTAFYLCASSRAEGGTNEQFFGPGTRLTVL.

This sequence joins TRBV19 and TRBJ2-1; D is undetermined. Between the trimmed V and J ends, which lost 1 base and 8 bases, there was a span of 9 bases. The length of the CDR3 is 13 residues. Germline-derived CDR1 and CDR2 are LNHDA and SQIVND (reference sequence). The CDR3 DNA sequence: TGTGCCAGTAGTATAGTAGCTGGGTATGAGCAGTTCTTC. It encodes CASSIVAGYEQFF.

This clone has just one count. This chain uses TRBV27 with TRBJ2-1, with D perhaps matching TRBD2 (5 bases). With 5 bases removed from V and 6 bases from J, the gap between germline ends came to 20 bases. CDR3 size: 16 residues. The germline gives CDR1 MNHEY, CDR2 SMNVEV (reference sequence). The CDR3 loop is CASSTLSGPGSNEQFF. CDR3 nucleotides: TGTGCCAGCAGTACCCTGAGCGGCCCCGGTAGCAATGAGCAGTTCTTC.

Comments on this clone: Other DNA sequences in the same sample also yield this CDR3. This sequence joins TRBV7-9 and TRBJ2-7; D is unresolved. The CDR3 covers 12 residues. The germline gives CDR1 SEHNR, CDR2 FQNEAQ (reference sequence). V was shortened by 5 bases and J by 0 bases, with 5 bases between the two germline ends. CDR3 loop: CASSPPSYEQYF. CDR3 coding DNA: TGTGCCAGCAGCCCCCCCTCCTACGAGCAGTACTTC.

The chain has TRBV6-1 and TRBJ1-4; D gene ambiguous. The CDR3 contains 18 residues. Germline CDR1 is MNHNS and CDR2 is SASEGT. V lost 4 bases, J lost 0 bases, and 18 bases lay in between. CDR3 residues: CASSVKRSPGSTNEKLFF. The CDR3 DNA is TGTGCCAGCAGTGTTAAGAGGAGTCCGGGGTCAACTAATGAAAAACTGTTTTTT.

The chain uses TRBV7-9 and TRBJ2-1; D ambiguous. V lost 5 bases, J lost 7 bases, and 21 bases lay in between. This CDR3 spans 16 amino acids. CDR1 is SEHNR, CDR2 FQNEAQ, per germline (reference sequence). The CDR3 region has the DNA TGTGCCAGCAGCCCATTCCCCCAAGGGATTAAGAATGAGCAGTTCTTC. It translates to CASSPFPQGIKNEQFF.

The CDR3 sequence is CASSPEDGYEQYF. As DNA, the CDR3 is TGTGCCAGTAGTCCAGAAGACGGATACGAGCAGTACTTC. The chain recombines TRBV19 with TRBJ2-7; no clear D gene. CDR1 LNHDA and CDR2 SQIVND come from the germline V gene (reference sequence). There are 13 residues in the CDR3. V lost 5 bases and J 4 bases, leaving 12 bases between the germline ends.

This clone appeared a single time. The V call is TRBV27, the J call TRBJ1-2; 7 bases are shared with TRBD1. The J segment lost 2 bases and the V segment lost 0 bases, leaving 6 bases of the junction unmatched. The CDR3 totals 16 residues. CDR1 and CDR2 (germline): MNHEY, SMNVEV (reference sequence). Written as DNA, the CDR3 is TGTGCCAGCAGTTTATCTCTGACAGGGAAAAACTATGGCTACACCTTC. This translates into CASSLSLTGKNYGYTF.

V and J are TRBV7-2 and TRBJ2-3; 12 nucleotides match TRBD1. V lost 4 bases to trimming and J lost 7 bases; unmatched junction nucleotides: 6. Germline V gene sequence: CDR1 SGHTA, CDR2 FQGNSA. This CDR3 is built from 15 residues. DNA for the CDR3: TGTGCCAGCAGCTCCCGGGACAGGGGGCTTTATACGCAGTATTTT. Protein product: CASSSRDRGLYTQYF. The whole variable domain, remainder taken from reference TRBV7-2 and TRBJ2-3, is GAGVSQSPSNKVTEKGKDVELRCDPISGHTALYWYRQSLGQGLEFLIYFQGNSAPDKSGLPSDRFSAERTGGSVSTLTIQRTQQEDSAVYLCASSSRDRGLYTQYFGPGTRLTVL.

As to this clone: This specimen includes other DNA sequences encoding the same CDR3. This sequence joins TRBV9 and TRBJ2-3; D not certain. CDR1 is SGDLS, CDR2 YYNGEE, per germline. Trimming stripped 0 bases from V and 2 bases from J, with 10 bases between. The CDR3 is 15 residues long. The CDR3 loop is CASSVEGRNTDTQYF. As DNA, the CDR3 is TGTGCCAGCAGCGTAGAAGGCAGAAACACAGATACGCAGTATTTT.

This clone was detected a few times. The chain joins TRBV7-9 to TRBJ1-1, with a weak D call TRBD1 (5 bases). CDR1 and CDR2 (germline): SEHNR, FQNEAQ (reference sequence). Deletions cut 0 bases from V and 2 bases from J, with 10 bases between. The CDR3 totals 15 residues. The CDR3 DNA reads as TGTGCCAGCAGCTTAGCCCAGGGAACAAACACTGAAGCTTTCTTT. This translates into CASSLAQGTNTEAFF.

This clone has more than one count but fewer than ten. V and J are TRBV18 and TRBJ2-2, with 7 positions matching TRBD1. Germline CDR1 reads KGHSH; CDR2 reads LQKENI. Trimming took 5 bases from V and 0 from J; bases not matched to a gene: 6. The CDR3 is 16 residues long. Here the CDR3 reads CASSTDREPNTGELFF. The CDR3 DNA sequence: TGTGCCAGCTCAACCGACAGGGAGCCGAACACCGGGGAGCTGTTTTTT.